This T cell receptor (beta chain) was sequenced in a study of human T cells and chemical hapten exposure (dated by TCRdb to the early 2020s). The study in broad terms: For sensitization, 2% DPC in acetone was applied to a 2 cm by 2 cm area of upper inner arm skin. Libraries were pooled for sequencing, and per-sample TCR yields varied mainly because of small differences in library volumes within the pool. Blood was sampled from patients pre-sensitization (week 0) and at 2, 6 and about 24 weeks after DPC sensitization. Patients additionally received weekly therapeutic DPC doses to the scalp throughout the roughly 25-week study period. Alopecia areata with under or over 50% scalp involvement, alopecia totalis and alopecia universalis were represented in the patient cohort, which was mostly female. Peripheral blood TCR repertoire changes were tracked in vivo in alopecia patients during primary and secondary sensitization to the hapten diphenylcyclopropenone (DPC). Patch testing was done on the upper back using Finn chambers containing 0.01% DPC, and results were scored after 6 days according to International Contact Dermatitis Research Group standards. Twenty-nine alopecia patients gave blood for TCR sequencing at one to four time points (pre-sensitization, 2, 6 and 24 weeks).

The library was produced with RACE. This sample was sequenced with a NextSeq 500. Library preparation attached unique molecular identifiers to individual cDNA molecules for quantitative, reproducible TCR counting. For every blood RNA sample, sequencing covered both the TCR alpha and TCR beta chains. The study's own analysis went as follows. The median number of TCRs per sample was around 96,000, ranging from 23,224 to 690,600. The Decombinator software suite was used to annotate the V, J and CDR3 of the TCR reads. To make PS versus PT1 abundance plots, every sample was subsampled to the same number of TCRs (28,000). TCRs were defined as expanded if absent before sensitization and observed at least eight times at the 2-week time point. TCRdb reanalyzed the raw reads on its own, using fastp at Q25 for trimming and MiXCR for clone calling, and kept in-frame beta chains. Entries that share a CDR3 protein sequence are merged under the most common genes and DNA. It is TCRdb's table, rather than the study itself, that gives the V and J calls and clone size. For this sample there are approximately 320,000 distinct CDR3 sequences; roughly 6% appear just once. The biggest ten clones account for over 6.5% of the sample.

Results and caveats for the whole study, not just this receptor: Repeated subsampling changed both the strength of the expansion versus patch-test correlation and the threshold at which that correlation became significant. All patients had alopecia, a presumed autoimmune disease, so their immune response might differ from that of healthy individuals. Patch test score was positively correlated with the number of PT1 expanded TCRs, with significance at thresholds 8, 16 and 32 but not at 4. No change with DPC sensitization was found in the number of TCRs above 1 in 1000 frequency, and no evidence of global repertoire structure alterations was found. Expanded TCRs formed significantly more large CDR3 similarity clusters than pre-sensitization or healthy control sets, consistent with antigen-driven responses.

This clonotype has ten or more counts. Its antigen is not yet known. Per-nucleotide qualities are absent, and no much larger clonotype sits a single base away. In the paper's terms, the time point label means: pre-sensitization, week 0. This sample's treatment or condition label indicates: therapeutic diphenylcyclopropenone sensitization with weekly scalp DPC. At each patch-test visit, blood was drawn before the patch test was applied. To be eligible, patients had to be aged 18 to 70, diagnosed with alopecia and judged suitable for DPC therapy, while pregnant patients were excluded. Total RNA was extracted from unfractionated whole blood collected in Tempus Blood RNA tubes. Sequencing was performed on whole blood, taken in connection with sensitization to the hapten diphenylcyclopropenone (DPC). This sequence originates from a woman between 18 and 29 years old with alopecia areata. Some clones in this sample may be carry-over from other donors' samples.

The bases read TGTGCCAGCAGCGTAGCTGGTAGATGGGGTGGGGGCACAGATACGCAGTATTTT. The translation is CASSVAGRWGGGTDTQYF. This sequence uses TRBV9 and TRBJ2-3; confidence is insufficient to name the D gene. V gives up 0 bases and J gives up 1 base, and the segment between their germline ends measures 18 bases. The CDR3 has 18 amino acids, counting the end cysteine and phenylalanine. The kept DNA is CDR3 alone, 54 bases in frame from the first base. CDR1 and CDR2, per the germline V gene, are SGDLS and YYNGEE.